The clone carrying this TCR beta chain was picked up one time. The data derive from a study of blood T cell repertoires in COVID-19. Study-wide context: Sample material is recorded as cDNA or gDNA derived from T cells, B-cell-depleted T cells, or PBMCs.

Assay used: immunoSEQ multiplex PCR; TCRdb lists only in-frame clones, some missing. The top ten clones hold 6.5% to 7.5% of a sample with roughly 68,000 clones, about nine tenths of them seen once. Losses at the gene ends were 7 bases for V and 6 bases for J; bases not matched to a gene: 7. CDR3 length equals 14 residues. Germline V gives CDR1 LNHDA, CDR2 SQIVND (reference sequence). The sequenced material came from peripheral blood. The chain joins TRBV19 to TRBJ1-5; 9 bases match TRBD1. This receptor was taken from a woman of 80 years or more with active COVID-19. Written as DNA, the CDR3 is TGTGCCAGTAAGGGGACAGGGAGCGGTCAGCCCCAGCATTTT. Protein sequence: CASKGTGSGQPQHF. Variable domain in full (rest from reference TRBV19 and TRBJ1-5): DGGITQSPKYLFRKEGQNVTLSCEQNLNHDAMYWYRQDPGQGLRLIYYSQIVNDFQKGDIAEGYSVSREKKESFPLTVTSAQKNPTAFYLCASKGTGSGQPQHFGDGTRLSIL.